Each of the 8 T cell receptor beta chains below was sequenced from the same sample in a study of T cell responses to AZD1222 COVID-19 vaccine. This table comes from immunoSEQ multiplex PCR, and its TCRdb copy is limited to in-frame clones, with some not included. Found here are some 150,000 clones, about 92% of them singletons; the top ten hold roughly 3.3%. This specimen consisted of peripheral blood, obtained 28 days after the second AZD1222 dose. Every receptor here comes from an adult who received the AZD1222 COVID-19 vaccine.

The rearrangement links TRBV5-1 to TRBJ2-3; 8 bases line up with TRBD2. Germline trimming cut 5 bases from V and 1 base from J; bases unmatched to any gene: 0. Germline CDR1 is SGHRS and CDR2 is YFSETQ. The CDR3 has 13 residues. CDR3 residues: CASRTSGTDTQYF. CDR3 coding DNA: TGCGCCAGCAGGACTAGCGGCACAGATACGCAGTATTTT.

V usage is TRBV14 and J usage is TRBJ2-7, with 10 bases identical to TRBD2. The CDR3 length is 15 residues. The germline CDR1 and CDR2 sequences are SGHDN and FVKESK. V was clipped by 4 bases and J by 2 bases; unmatched bases: 5. CDR3 DNA sequence: TGTGCCAGCAGCCCACTAGCGGGATCCGCCTACGAGCAGTACTTC. It encodes CASSPLAGSAYEQYF.

The chain employs TRBV6-4 and TRBJ2-1; no definite D call. Germline CDR1 is MRHNA and CDR2 is SNTAGT. The CDR3 totals 13 residues. Trimming took off 3 bases at V and 8 bases at J, with 11 bases between the two ends. CDR3 sequence: CASSDVGFDEQFF. CDR3 DNA: TGTGCCAGCAGTGATGTGGGTTTCGATGAGCAGTTCTTC.

Of note for this clone: At one of its ends the junction is not consistent with the germline gene, which may arise from a read error. The rearrangement links TRBV5-1 to TRBJ2-1; D unresolved. Looked up from germline, CDR1 is SGHRS and CDR2 is YFSETQ. This CDR3 region has 13 residues. This CDR3 reads CASTLGSGDEQFF. In nucleotides, the CDR3 is TGCGCCAGCACCTTGGGCTCCGGAGATGAGCAGTTCTTC.

The genes are TRBV3-1 (or the pseudogene TRBV3-2) and TRBJ1-3, with D hard to call. The CDR3 has 13 residues. The germline CDR1 and CDR2 sequences are LGHDT and YNNKEL (reference sequence). Trimming left V 0 bases short and J 0 bases short, with 0 bases between. CDR3 coding DNA: TGTGCCAGCAGCCAAGACTCTGGAAACACCATATATTTT. It specifies CASSQDSGNTIYF.

The chain links TRBV7-6 to TRBJ1-1; the D gene is possibly TRBD1 (6 bases). CDR1 SGHVS and CDR2 FNYEAQ come from the germline V gene. Deletions cut 6 bases from V and 4 bases from J, with 21 bases between. The CDR3 loop spans 16 amino acids. The CDR3 coding sequence is TGTGCCAGCAGTTGGGCATCGGGTCGGGGGGCCACTGAAGCTTTCTTT. Protein: CASSWASGRGATEAFF.

V and J are TRBV19 and TRBJ2-2; D is uncertain. This CDR3 is built from 15 residues. Trimming pared 7 bases from V and 4 bases from J, leaving 16 bases between. Germline lookup yields CDR1 LNHDA and CDR2 SQIVND (reference sequence). The CDR3 spells CASNRQAVGTGELFF. Written as DNA, the CDR3 is TGTGCCAGTAATAGGCAGGCCGTAGGCACCGGGGAGCTGTTTTTT.

V usage is TRBV11-2 and J usage is TRBJ2-4; D unresolved. The CDR3 is made up of 13 amino acids. With 3 bases removed from V and 8 bases from J, the gap between germline ends came to 11 bases. Looked up from germline, CDR1 is SGHAT and CDR2 is FQNNGV. The CDR3 protein is CASSLVRGDIQYF. CDR3 bases: TGTGCCAGCAGCTTGGTACGCGGCGACATTCAGTACTTC.